This TCR beta chain came from a study of blood T cell repertoires in COVID-19. The CDR3 has 14 residues. The V gene lost 6 bases and the J gene lost 6 bases, with 15 bases spanning the gap. CDR1 SGHRS and CDR2 YFSETQ come from the germline V gene. Participants spanned ages about 18 to 95 years and resided in about 25 US areas. Cohort allocation depended upon clinical history that participants reported. Each exposed participant met a COVID-19 case in the 2 weeks preceding study entry. Repertoires were generated with immunoSEQ multiplex PCR, while TCRdb's copy carries only in-frame clones and drops some. The data contain some 300,000 clones, around nine tenths of them seen just once; the ten biggest clones take up under 3%.

The gene calls are TRBV5-1 and TRBJ2-2; D perhaps matches TRBD2 (6 bases). This TCR came from a woman in her 50s who had been exposed to COVID-19. The sample consisted of PBMCs or T cells enriched from blood (not recorded which). The CDR3, as DNA: TGCGCCAGCATCCAAATCCCGGGGGCCGGGGAGCTGTTTTTT. Encoded protein: CASIQIPGAGELFF.